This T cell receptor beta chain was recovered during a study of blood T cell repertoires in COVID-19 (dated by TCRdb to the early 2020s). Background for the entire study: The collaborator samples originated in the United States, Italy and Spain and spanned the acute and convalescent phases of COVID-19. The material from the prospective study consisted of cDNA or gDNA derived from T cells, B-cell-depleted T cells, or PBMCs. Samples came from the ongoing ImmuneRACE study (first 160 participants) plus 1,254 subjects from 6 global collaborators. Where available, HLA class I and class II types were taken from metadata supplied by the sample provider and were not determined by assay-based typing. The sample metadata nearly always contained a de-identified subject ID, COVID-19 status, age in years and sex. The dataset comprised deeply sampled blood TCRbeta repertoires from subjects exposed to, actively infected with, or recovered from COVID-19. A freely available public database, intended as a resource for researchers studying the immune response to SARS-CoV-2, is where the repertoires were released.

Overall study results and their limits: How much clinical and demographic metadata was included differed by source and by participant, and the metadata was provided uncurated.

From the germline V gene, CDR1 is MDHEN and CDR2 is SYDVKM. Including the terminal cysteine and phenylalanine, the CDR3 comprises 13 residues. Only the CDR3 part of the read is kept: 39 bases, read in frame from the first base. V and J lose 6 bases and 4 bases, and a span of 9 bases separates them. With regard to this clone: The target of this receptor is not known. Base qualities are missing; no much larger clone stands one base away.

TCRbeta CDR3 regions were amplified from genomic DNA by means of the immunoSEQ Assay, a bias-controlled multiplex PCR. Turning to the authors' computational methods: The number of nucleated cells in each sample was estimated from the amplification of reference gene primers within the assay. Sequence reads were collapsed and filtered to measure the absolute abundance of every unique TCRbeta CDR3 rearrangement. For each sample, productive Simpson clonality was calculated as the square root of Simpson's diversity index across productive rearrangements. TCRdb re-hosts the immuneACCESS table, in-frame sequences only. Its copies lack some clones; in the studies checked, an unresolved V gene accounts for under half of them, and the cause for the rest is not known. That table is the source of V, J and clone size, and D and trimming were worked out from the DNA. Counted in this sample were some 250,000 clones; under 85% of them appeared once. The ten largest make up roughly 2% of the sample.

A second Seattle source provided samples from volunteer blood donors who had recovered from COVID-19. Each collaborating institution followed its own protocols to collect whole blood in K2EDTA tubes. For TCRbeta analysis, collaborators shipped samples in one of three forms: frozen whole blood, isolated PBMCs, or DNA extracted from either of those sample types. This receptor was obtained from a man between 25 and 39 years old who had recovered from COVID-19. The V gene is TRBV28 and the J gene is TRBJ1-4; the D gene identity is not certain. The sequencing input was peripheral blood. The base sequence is TGTGCCAGCAGCCCGGGAGGTAATGAAAAACTGTTTTTT. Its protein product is CASSPGGNEKLFF.